This T cell receptor beta chain emerged from a study of T-cell memory formation after mild COVID-19. Whole-study results and caveats: Clones that got smaller from day 15 to 85 had even CD4/CD8, while clones growing later tipped toward CD4+. Nothing confirmed that second-wave clones peaking on day 37 were specific for SARS-CoV-2.

cDNA libraries for TCR alpha and TCR beta, carrying sample barcodes and UMIs, came from 5'RACE with constant-segment primers. TCRdb reprocessed the 5' RACE reads with MiXCR, giving one entry per CDR3 protein. The table lists about 400,000 distinct CDR3 sequences, roughly 18% of them singletons, with around a fifth in the top ten. About this clonotype itself: The antigen is undetermined.

Sequenced: PBMCs or a T cell subset sorted from them (not recorded which). This TCR came from a man between 18 and 35 years old who had mild COVID-19 (a few samples of this study predate the infection). Cell type and time point are not known.

The DNA of the CDR3 is TGTGCCAGCAGTGAAGAACGGACCCAGTACTTC. Residues: CASSEERTQYF. V gene TRBV2 combines with J gene TRBJ2-5; D gene unclear. V was shortened by 1 base and J by 7 bases, with 4 bases between the two germline ends. Germline loops: CDR1 SNHLY, CDR2 FYNNEI. CDR3 length: 11 amino acids.